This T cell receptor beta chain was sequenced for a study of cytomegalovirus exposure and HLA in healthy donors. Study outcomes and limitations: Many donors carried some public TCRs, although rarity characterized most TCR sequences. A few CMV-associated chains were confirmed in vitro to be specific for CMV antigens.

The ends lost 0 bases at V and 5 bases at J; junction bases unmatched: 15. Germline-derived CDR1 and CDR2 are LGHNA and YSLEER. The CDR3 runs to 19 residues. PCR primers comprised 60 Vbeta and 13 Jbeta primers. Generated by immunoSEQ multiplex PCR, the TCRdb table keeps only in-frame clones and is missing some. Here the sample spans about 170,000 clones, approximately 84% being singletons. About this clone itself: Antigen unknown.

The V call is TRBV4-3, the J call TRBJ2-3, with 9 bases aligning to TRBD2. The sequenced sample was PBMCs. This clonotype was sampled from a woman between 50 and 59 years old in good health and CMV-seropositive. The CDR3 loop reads CASSQDQGGGAGGRDTQYF. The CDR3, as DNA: TGCGCCAGCAGCCAAGATCAGGGCGGGGGGGCCGGAGGTAGAGATACGCAGTATTTT.